This is a list of T cell receptor beta chains from one sample in a study of blood T cell repertoires in COVID-19. Clones were read by immunoSEQ multiplex PCR, and TCRdb kept only the in-frame ones, dropping some. The table records 150,000 to 200,000 clones, about 77% of them present only once. The sample taken for sequencing was peripheral blood. Source of these receptors: an elderly woman with acute or convalescent COVID-19. Both conserved end residues are part of each CDR3. The order of the fields is clone size, V gene, D gene, J gene, CDR3 DNA, CDR3 protein. D genes are given only for firm matches. Size tells how often a clone was seen (once, few, many) or the class of an expanded clone, and some rows leave it out.

>-|TRBV5-1|TRBD1|TRBJ2-7
TGCGCCAGCAGGCGACAGGGGGCCTACGAGCAGTACTTC
CASRRQGAYEQYF
>-|TRBV6-5|TRBD1|TRBJ2-6
TGTGCCAGCAACCGAGACAGGGCTGGGGCCAACGTCCTGACTTTC
CASNRDRAGANVLTF
>-|TRBV5-1|-|TRBJ2-2
TGCGCCAGCAGCTCTGAGGGGGTCACCGGGGAGCTGTTTTTT
CASSSEGVTGELFF
>-|TRBV6-5|TRBD2|TRBJ2-2
TGTGCCAGCAACTGGGGGGGGAGAACCGGGGAGCTGTTTTTT
CASNWGGRTGELFF
>-|TRBV12-1|-|TRBJ2-7
TGTGCCAGCAGCTTTTACCGCGGCGGGAGCGGTTACGAGCAGTACTTC
CASSFYRGGSGYEQYF
>-|TRBV5-6|TRBD1|TRBJ1-2
TGTGCCAGCAGCTATCGACAGGGGTCCCTTGGCTACACCTTC
CASSYRQGSLGYTF
>-|TRBV6-5|TRBD1|TRBJ1-1
TGTGCCAGCAGTTACTCGACAGGGACTGAAGCTTTCTTT
CASSYSTGTEAFF
>-|TRBV28|TRBD1|TRBJ1-2
TGTGCCAGCAGCCCCGGGACAGGGGGCTGGGACTATGGCTACACCTTC
CASSPGTGGWDYGYTF
>once|TRBV5-1|-|TRBJ1-2
TGCGCCAGCAAAAGGGGGGGCTCCCACGATGGCTACACCTTC
CASKRGGSHDGYTF
>-|TRBV2|-|TRBJ1-1
TGTGCCAGTAGGGATGCAGGGACGGGGGGAGCTTTCTTT
CASRDAGTGGAFF
>-|TRBV15|TRBD1|TRBJ2-2
TGTGCCACCAGCAGAGTCTCTTTCGGGACAGGGAACACCGGGGAGCTGTTTTTT
CATSRVSFGTGNTGELFF
>once|TRBV7-9|-|TRBJ1-2
TGTGCCAGCAGCGAATCAGGGGCTAACTATGGCTACACCTTC
CASSESGANYGYTF
>once|TRBV6-6|TRBD2|TRBJ2-1
TGTGCCAGCAGTTACGCCCTAGCGGGAGGACACAATGAGCAGTTCTTC
CASSYALAGGHNEQFF
>-|TRBV7-9|TRBD2|TRBJ2-1
TGTGCCAGCAGCTTATCCCTAGCGGGAGTTGGCAATGAGCAGTTCTTC
CASSLSLAGVGNEQFF
>-|TRBV6-1|TRBD1|TRBJ1-2
TGTGCCAGCAGTGAAGGGAGAGGGGGCCCCTATGGCTACACCTTC
CASSEGRGGPYGYTF
>-|TRBV5-1|TRBD1|TRBJ2-6
TGCGCCAGCAGCTCAACAGGGGGCTCTGGGGCCAACGTCCTGACTTTC
CASSSTGGSGANVLTF
>-|TRBV18|-|TRBJ1-4
TGTGCCAGCTCACCACGGGAGGCAACTAATGAAAAACTGTTTTTT
CASSPREATNEKLFF
>-|TRBV5-6|-|TRBJ2-1
TGTGCCAGCAGCCCAGCACCGGGAGAAACCTACAATGAGCAGTTCTTC
CASSPAPGETYNEQFF
>-|TRBV5-1|-|TRBJ1-2
TGCGCCAGCAGCTTGTCCAAGCCCAGGGCAGGGGGCTACACCTTC
CASSLSKPRAGGYTF
>-|TRBV9|-|TRBJ1-6
TGTGCCAGCAGCTCCGGGAATTCACCCCTCCACTTT
CASSSGNSPLHF
>-|TRBV7-9|-|TRBJ2-3
TGTGCCAGCAGCTTAGCGGGGAGGACAGATACGCAGTATTTT
CASSLAGRTDTQYF
>-|TRBV6-5|-|TRBJ1-3
TGTGCCAGCAGTCTTCAGGACCCCCGGCGGGACACCATATATTTT
CASSLQDPRRDTIYF
>-|TRBV2|-|TRBJ2-1
TGTGCCAGAACGGAAGGACGGAGATTAGGGGATGAGCAGTTCTTC
CARTEGRRLGDEQFF
>-|TRBV5-6|-|TRBJ1-2
TGTGCCAGCAGCTTGGTTACAGCTGATTCAAGTGGCTACACCTTC
CASSLVTADSSGYTF
>-|TRBV3-1/TRBV3-2|TRBD1|TRBJ1-1
TGTGCCAGCAGCCATTCACACAGGGGAAAGACCGAAGCTTTCTTT
CASSHSHRGKTEAFF
>few|TRBV4-1|-|TRBJ1-2
TGCGCCAGCAGCCAAGGGTTAAGTCGTCTGACAAATAACTATGGCTACACCTTC
CASSQGLSRLTNNYGYTF
>-|TRBV29-1|TRBD2|TRBJ2-7
TGCAGCGTTGAAGATGTCGGTCTAGCGGGAGTGTACGAGCAGTACTTC
CSVEDVGLAGVYEQYF
>-|TRBV6-5|TRBD1|TRBJ1-1
TGTGCCAGCAGGACCGGAACAGGGGTAGGCACTGAAGCTTTCTTT
CASRTGTGVGTEAFF
>-|TRBV9|TRBD2|TRBJ2-1
TGTGCCAGCAGCGTAGTAACGGGCCTAGCGGGAAATGAGCAGTTCTTC
CASSVVTGLAGNEQFF
>few|TRBV6-2/TRBV6-3|TRBD1|TRBJ1-5
TGTGCCAGCAGCCTCGGACAGGTCAATCAGCCCCAGCATTTT
CASSLGQVNQPQHF
>few|TRBV6-5|TRBD1|TRBJ2-7
TGTGCCAGCAGTCCGGACAGGAAGTACGAGCAGTACTTC
CASSPDRKYEQYF
>once|TRBV5-1|TRBD2|TRBJ2-5
TGCGCCAGCAGCTTGGTTGCTAGCGGGGGGGAGACCCAGTACTTC
CASSLVASGGETQYF
>-|TRBV28|TRBD1|TRBJ1-2
TGTGCCAGCAGTGCCGGGACAGGGTATGGCTACACCTTC
CASSAGTGYGYTF
>-|TRBV30|-|TRBJ1-1
TGTGCCTGGAGTGCCTCGTCGGGGACTGAAGCTTTCTTT
CAWSASSGTEAFF
>-|TRBV29-1|-|TRBJ2-2
TGCAGCGTTCCCAGGGACACCGGGGAGCTGTTTTTT
CSVPRDTGELFF